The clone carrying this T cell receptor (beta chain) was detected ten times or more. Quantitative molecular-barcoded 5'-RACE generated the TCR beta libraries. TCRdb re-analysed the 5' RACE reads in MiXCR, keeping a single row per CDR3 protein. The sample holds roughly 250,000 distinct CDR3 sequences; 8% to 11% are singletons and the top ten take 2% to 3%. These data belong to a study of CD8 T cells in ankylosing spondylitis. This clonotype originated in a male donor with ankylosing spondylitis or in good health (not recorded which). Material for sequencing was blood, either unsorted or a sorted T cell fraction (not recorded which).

In DNA, the CDR3 is TGTGCCAGCAGCCAAGTGGGTACAGGGGCGGACTACGAGCAGTACTTC. Translating gives CASSQVGTGADYEQYF. The chain carries TRBV14 and TRBJ2-7, with TRBD1 matching over 7 bases. CDR1 is SGHDN and CDR2 is FVKESK in the germline V gene. V trimming: 1 base; J trimming: 3 bases; junction bases outside the gene matches: 9. The CDR3 loop spans 16 amino acids. The full variable domain, in which reference TRBV14 and TRBJ2-7 provide the parts outside the CDR3, is EAGVTQFPSHSVIEKGQTVTLRCDPISGHDNLYWYRRVMGKEIKFLLHFVKESKQDESGMPNNRFLAERTGGTYSTLKVQPAELEDSGVYFCASSQVGTGADYEQYFGPGTRLTVT.